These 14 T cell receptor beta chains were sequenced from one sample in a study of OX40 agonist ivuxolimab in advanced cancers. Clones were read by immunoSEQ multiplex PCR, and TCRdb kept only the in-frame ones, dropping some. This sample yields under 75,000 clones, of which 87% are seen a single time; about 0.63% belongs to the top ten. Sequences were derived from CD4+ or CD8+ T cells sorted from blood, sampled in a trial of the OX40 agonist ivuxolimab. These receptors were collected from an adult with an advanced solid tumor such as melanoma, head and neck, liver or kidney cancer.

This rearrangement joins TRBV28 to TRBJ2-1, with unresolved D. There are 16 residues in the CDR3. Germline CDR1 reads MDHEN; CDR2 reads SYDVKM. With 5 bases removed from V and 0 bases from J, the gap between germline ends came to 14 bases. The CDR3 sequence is CASSASGLSSYNEQFF. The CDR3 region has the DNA TGTGCCAGCAGTGCCTCGGGTCTCAGCTCCTACAATGAGCAGTTCTTC. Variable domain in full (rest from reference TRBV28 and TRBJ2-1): DVKVTQSSRYLVKRTGEKVFLECVQDMDHENMFWYRQDPGLGLRLIYFSYDVKMKEKGDIPEGYSVSREKKERFSLILESASTNQTSMYLCASSASGLSSYNEQFFGPGTRLTVL.

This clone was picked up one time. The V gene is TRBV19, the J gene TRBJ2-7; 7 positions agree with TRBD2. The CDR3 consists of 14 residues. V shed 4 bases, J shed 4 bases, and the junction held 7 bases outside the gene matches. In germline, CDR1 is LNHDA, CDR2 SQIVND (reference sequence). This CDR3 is CASSRAGENYEQYF. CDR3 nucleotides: TGTGCCAGTAGTAGGGCGGGAGAAAATTACGAGCAGTACTTC.

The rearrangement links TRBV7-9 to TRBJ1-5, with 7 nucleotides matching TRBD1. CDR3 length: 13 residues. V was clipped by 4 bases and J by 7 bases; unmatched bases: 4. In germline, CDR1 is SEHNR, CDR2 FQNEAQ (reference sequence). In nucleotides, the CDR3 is TGTGCCAGCAGCTATACAGGGGACCAGCCCCAGCATTTT. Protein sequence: CASSYTGDQPQHF.

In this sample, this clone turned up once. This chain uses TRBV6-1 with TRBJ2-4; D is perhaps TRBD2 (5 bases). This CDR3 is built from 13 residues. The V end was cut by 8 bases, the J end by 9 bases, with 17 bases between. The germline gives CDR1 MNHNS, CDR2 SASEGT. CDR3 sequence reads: CASWRSGGGIQYF. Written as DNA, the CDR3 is TGTGCCAGCTGGAGGTCAGGAGGCGGCATTCAGTACTTC.

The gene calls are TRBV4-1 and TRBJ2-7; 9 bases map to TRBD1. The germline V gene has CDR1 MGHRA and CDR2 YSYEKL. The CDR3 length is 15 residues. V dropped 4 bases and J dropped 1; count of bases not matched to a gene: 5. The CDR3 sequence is CASSRTGTGSYEQYF. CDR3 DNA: TGCGCCAGCAGCCGGACCGGGACAGGGTCCTACGAGCAGTACTTC.

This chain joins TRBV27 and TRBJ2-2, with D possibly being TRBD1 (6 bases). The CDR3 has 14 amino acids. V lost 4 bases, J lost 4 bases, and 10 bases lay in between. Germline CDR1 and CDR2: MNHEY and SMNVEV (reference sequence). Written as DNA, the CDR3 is TGTGCCAGCAGTTCCCAGGGGCGCACCGGGGAGCTGTTTTTT. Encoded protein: CASSSQGRTGELFF.

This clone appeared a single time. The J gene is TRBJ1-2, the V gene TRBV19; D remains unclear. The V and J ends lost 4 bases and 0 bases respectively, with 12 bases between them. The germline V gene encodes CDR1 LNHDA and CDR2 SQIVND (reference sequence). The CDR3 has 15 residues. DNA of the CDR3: TGTGCCAGTAGTACCTCGGGAAAAGCTAACTATGGCTACACCTTC. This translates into CASSTSGKANYGYTF.

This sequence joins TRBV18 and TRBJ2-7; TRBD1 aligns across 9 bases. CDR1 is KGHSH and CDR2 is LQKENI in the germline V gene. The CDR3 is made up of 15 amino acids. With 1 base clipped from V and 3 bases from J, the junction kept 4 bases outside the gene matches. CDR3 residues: CASSPRGQGGYEQYF. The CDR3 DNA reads TGTGCCAGCTCACCACGGGGACAGGGCGGCTACGAGCAGTACTTC.

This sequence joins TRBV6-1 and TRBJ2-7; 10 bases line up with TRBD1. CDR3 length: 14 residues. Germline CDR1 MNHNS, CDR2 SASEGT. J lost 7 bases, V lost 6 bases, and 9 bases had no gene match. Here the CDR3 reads CASRLGTGVHEQYF. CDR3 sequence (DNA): TGTGCCAGCAGACTTGGGACAGGGGTTCATGAGCAGTACTTC.

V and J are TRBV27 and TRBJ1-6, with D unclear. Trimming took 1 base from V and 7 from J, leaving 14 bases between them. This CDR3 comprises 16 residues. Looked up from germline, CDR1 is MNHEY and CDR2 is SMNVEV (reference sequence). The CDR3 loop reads CASSLYPATGNSPLHF. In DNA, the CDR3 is TGTGCCAGCAGTTTATACCCAGCTACCGGGAATTCACCCCTCCACTTT.

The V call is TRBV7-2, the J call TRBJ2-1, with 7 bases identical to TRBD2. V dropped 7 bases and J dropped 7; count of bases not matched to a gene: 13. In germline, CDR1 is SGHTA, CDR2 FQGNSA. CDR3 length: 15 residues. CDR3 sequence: CASTWGGSRRNEQFF. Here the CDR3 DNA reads TGTGCCAGCACGTGGGGCGGGAGTAGGCGAAATGAGCAGTTCTTC. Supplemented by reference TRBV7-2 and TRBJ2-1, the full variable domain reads GAGVSQSPSNKVTEKGKDVELRCDPISGHTALYWYRQSLGQGLEFLIYFQGNSAPDKSGLPSDRFSAERTGGSVSTLTIQRTQQEDSAVYLCASTWGGSRRNEQFFGPGTRLTVL.

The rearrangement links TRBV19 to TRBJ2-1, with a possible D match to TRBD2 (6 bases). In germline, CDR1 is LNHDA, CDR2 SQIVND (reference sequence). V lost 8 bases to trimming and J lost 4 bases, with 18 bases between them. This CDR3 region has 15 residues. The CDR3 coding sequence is TGTGCCAGTGCCACCGGGACTTTTTCGTACAATGAGCAGTTCTTC. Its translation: CASATGTFSYNEQFF.

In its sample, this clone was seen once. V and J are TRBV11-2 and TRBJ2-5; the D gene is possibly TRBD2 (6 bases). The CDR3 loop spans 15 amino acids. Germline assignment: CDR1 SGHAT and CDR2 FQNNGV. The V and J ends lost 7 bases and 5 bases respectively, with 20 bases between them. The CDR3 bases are TGTGCCAGCACCTGGGGGGTGTCGGCGCGGGAGACCCAGTACTTC. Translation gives CASTWGVSARETQYF.

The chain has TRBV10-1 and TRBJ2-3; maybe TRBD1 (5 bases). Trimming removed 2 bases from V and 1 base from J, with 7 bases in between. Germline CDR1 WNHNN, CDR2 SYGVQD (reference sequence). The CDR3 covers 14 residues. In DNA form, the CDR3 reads TGCGCCAGCAGTGAGGTCAGGGGCACAGATACGCAGTATTTT. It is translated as CASSEVRGTDTQYF.